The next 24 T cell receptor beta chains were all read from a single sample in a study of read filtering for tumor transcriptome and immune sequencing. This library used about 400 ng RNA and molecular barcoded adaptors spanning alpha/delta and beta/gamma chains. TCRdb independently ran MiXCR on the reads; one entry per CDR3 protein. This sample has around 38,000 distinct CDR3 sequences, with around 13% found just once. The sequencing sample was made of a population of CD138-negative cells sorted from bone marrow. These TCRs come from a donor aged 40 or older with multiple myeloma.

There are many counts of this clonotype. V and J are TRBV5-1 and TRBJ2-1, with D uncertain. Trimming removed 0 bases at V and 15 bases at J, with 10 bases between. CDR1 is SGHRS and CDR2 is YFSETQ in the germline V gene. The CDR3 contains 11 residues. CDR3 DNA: TGCGCCAGCAGCTTGGTTGACTTTCTGTTCTTC. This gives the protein CASSLVDFLFF.

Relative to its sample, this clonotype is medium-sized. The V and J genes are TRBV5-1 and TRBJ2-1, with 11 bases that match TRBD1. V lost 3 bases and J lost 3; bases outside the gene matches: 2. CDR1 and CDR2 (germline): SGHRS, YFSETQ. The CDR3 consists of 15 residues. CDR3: CASSSGTGGYNEQFF. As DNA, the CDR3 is TGCGCCAGCAGCTCCGGGACAGGGGGCTACAATGAGCAGTTCTTC.

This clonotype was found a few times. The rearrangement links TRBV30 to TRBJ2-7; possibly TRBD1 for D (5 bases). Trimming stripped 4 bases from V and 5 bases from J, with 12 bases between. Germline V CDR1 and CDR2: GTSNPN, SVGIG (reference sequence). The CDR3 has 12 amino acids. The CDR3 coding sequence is TGTGCCTGGAAGTCAGGGCGCCACGAGCAGTACTTC. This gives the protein CAWKSGRHEQYF.

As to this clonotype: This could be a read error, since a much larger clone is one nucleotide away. The CDR3, as DNA: TGCAGCGTTGAGTCATTTGGGACAGAGGAGACCCAGTACTTC. Protein product: CSVESFGTEETQYF. The chain is built from TRBV29-1 and TRBJ2-5, with TRBD1 identical over 7 bases. The J segment lost 5 bases and the V segment lost 3 bases, leaving 9 bases of the junction unmatched. This CDR3 is built from 14 residues. Per the germline V gene, CDR1 is SQVTM and CDR2 is ANQGSEA.

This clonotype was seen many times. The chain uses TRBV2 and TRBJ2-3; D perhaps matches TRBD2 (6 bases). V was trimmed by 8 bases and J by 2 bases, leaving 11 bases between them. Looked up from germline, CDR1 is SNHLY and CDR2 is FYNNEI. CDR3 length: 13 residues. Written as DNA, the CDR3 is TGTGCCAGCGGGGGACTCCTCACAGATACGCAGTATTTT. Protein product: CASGGLLTDTQYF.

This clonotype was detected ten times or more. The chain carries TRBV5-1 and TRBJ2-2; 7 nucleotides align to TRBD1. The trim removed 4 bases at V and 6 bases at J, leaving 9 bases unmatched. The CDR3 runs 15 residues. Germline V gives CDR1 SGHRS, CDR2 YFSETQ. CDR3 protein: CASSLETGRAGELFF. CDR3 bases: TGCGCCAGCAGCCTCGAGACAGGGAGAGCCGGGGAGCTGTTTTTT.

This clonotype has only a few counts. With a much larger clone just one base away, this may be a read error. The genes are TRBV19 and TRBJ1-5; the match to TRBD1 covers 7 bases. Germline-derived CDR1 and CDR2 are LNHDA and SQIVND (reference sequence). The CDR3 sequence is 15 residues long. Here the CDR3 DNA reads TGTGCCGGTAGTACAGGGGAGGGTAGCAATCAGCCCCAGCATTTT. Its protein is CAGSTGEGSNQPQHF.

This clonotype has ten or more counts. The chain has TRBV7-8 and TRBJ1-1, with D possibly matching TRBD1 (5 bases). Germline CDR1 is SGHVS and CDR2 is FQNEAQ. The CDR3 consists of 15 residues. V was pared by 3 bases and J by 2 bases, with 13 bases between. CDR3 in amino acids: CASSLTDSVNTEAFF. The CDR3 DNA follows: TGTGCCAGCAGCTTGACCGACAGCGTTAACACTGAAGCTTTCTTT.

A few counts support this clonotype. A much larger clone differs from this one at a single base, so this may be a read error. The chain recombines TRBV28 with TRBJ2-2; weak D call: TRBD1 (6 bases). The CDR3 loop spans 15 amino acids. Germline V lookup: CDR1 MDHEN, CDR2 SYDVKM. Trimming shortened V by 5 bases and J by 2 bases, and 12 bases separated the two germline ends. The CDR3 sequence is CASSPTGFNTGELFF. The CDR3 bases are TGTGCCAGCAGTCCTACAGGGTTTAACACCGGGGAGCTGTTTTTT.

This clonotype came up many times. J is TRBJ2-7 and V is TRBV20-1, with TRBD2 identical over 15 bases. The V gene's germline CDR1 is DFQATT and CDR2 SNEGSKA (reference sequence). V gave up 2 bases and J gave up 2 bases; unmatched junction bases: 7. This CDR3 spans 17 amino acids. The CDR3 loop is CSARNAGTSGRTYEQYF. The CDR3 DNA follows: TGCAGTGCTAGAAACGCCGGGACTAGCGGGAGGACCTACGAGCAGTACTTC.

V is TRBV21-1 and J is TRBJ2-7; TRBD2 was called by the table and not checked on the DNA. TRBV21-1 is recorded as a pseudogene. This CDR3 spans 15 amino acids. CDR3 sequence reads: CASSSSGLEMYEQYF. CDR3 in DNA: TGTGCCAGCAGCAGCTCGGGACTGGAGATGTACGAGCAGTACTTC.

CDR3 amino acids: CASSFRASGSTDTQYF. CDR3 DNA: TGCGCCAGCAGCTTTAGGGCTAGCGGGAGCACAGATACGCAGTATTTT. V is TRBV5-1 and J is TRBJ2-3; 8 nucleotides line up with TRBD2. The CDR3 consists of 16 residues. Germline V gene data show CDR1 as SGHRS and CDR2 as YFSETQ. The J segment lost 0 bases and the V segment lost 2 bases, leaving 5 bases of the junction unmatched. Full variable domain (rest looked up from reference TRBV5-1 and TRBJ2-3): KAGVTQTPRYLIKTRGQQVTLSCSPISGHRSVSWYQQTPGQGLQFLFEYFSETQRNKGNFPGRFSGRQFSNSRSEMNVSTLELGDSALYLCASSFRASGSTDTQYFGPGTRLTVL.

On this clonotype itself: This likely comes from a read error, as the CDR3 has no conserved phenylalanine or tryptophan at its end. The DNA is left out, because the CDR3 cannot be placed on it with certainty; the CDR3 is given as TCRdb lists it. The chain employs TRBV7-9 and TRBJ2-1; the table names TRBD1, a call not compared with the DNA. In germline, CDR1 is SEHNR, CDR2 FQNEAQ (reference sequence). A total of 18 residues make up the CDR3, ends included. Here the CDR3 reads CASLKGNIGQGSYNEQIS.

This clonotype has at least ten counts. This chain's CDR3 is CASSYAAGGYEQYF. The CDR3 bases are TGTGCCAGCAGTTACGCGGCGGGAGGGTACGAGCAGTACTTC. The chain links TRBV6-5 to TRBJ2-7; TRBD2 matches at 9 bases. V was clipped by 2 bases and J by 4 bases; unmatched bases: 3. CDR3 length: 14 residues. CDR1 and CDR2 from the germline V gene are MNHEY and SVGAGI.

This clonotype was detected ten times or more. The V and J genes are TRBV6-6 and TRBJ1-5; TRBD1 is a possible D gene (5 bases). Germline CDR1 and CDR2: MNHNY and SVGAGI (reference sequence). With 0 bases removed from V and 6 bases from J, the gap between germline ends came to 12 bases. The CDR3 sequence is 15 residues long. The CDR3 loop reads CASSYSIGEVQPQHF. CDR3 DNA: TGTGCCAGCAGTTACTCAATAGGGGAGGTTCAGCCCCAGCATTTT.

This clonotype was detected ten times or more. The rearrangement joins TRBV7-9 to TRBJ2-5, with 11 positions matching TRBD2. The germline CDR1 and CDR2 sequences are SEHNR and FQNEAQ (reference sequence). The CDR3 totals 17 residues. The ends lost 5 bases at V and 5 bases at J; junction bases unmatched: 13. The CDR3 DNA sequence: TGTGCCAGCAGCGTCTGGGGGACTAGCGGCCTGGGGGAGACCCAGTACTTC. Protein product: CASSVWGTSGLGETQYF.

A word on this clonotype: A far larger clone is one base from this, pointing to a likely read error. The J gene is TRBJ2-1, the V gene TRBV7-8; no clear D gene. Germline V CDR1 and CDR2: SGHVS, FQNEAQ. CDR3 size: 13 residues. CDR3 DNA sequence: TGTGCCAGCAGCTTAGCGACCCCCAATGCGCAGTTCTTC. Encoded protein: CASSLATPNAQFF.

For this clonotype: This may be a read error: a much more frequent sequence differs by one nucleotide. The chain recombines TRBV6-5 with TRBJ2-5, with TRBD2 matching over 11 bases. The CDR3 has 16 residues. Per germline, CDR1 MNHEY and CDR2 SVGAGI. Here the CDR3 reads CAISYGTSGSQETQYF. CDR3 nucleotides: TGTGCCATCAGTTACGGGACTAGCGGCTCACAAGAGACCCAGTACTTC.

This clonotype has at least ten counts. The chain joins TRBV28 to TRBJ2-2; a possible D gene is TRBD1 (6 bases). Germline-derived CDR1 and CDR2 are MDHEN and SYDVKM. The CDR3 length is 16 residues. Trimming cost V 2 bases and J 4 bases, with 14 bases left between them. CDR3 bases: TGTGCCAGCAGTTTAACGGCGGCAGGGGTCACCGGGGAGCTGTTTTTT. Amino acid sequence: CASSLTAAGVTGELFF.

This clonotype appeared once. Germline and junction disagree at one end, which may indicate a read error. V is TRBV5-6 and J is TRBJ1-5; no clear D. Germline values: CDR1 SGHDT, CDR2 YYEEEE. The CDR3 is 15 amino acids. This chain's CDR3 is CASSLGSTSNQPRHF. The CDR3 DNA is TGTGCCAGCAGCTTGGGGTCGACCAGCAATCAGCCCCGGCATTTT. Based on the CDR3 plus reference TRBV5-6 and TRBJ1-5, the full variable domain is DAGVTQSPTHLIKTRGQQVTLRCSPKSGHDTVSWYQQALGQGPQFIFQYYEEEERQRGNFPDRFSGHQFPNYSSELNVNALLLGDSALYLCASSLGSTSNQPRHFGDGTRLSIL.

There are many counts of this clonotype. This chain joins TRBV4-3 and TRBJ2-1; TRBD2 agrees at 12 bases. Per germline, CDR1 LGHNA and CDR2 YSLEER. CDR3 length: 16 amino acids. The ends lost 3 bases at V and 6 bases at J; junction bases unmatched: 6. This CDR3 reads CASSQVGLAGFNEQFF. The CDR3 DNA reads TGCGCCAGCAGCCAGGTCGGACTAGCGGGGTTCAATGAGCAGTTCTTC.

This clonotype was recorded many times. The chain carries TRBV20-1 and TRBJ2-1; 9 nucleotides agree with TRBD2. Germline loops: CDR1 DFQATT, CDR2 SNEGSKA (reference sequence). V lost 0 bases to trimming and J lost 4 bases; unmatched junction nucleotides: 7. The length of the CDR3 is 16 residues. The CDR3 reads CSARDGLAGIYNEQFF. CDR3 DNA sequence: TGCAGTGCTAGAGATGGTCTAGCGGGGATATACAATGAGCAGTTCTTC.

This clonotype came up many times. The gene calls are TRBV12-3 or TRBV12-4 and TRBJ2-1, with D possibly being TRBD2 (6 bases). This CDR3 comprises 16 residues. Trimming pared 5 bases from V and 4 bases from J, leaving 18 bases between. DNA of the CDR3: TGTGCCAGCAGTCCCCGGGAGCGGCGCACTTACAATGAGCAGTTCTTC. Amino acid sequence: CASSPRERRTYNEQFF.

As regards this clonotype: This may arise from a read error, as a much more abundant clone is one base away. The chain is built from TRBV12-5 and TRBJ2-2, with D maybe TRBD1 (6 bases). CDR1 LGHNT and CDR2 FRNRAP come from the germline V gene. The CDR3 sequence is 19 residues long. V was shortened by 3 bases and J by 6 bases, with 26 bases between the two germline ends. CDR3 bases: TGTGCTAGTGGTTTCAACCTGGACAGCCCACTAAAGGGGTCCGGGGAGCTGTTTTTT. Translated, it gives CASGFNLDSPLKGSGELFF. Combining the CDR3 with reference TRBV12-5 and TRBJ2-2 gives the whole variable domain DARVTQTPRHKVTEMGQEVTMRCQPILGHNTVFWYRQTMMQGLELLAYFRNRAPLDDSGMPKDRFSAEMPDATLATLKIQPSEPRDSAVYFCASGFNLDSPLKGSGELFFGEGSRLTVL.